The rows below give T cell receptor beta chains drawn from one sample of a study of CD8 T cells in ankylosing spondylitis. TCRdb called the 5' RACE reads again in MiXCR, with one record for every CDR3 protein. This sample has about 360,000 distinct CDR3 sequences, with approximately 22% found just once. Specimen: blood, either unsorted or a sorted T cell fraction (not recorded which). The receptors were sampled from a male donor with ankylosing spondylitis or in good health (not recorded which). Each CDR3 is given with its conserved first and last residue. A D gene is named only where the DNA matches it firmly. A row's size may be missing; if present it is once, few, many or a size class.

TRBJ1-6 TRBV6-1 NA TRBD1 CASSSGTGWNSPLHF TGTGCCAGCAGCTCCGGGACAGGGTGGAATTCACCCCTCCACTTT
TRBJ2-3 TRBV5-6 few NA CASSLWEWQHHTDTQYF TGTGCCAGCAGCTTGTGGGAGTGGCAACACCACACAGATACGCAGTATTTT
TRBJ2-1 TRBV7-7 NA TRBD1 CASSLNSGTGYNEQFF TGTGCCAGCAGCCTCAACTCCGGGACAGGGTACAATGAGCAGTTCTTC
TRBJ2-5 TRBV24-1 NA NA CATSDPGGGETQYF TGTGCCACCAGTGACCCCGGGGGCGGCGAGACCCAGTACTTC
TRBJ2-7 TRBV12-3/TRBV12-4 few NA CASSLTAGTYEQYF TGTGCCAGCAGTTTAACGGCAGGGACCTACGAGCAGTACTTC
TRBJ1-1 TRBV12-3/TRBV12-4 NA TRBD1 CASSPRTGTHEAFF TGTGCCAGCAGTCCCCGGACAGGGACGCATGAAGCTTTCTTT
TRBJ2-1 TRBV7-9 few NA CASVALHNEQFF TGTGCCAGCGTGGCTCTCCACAATGAGCAGTTCTTC
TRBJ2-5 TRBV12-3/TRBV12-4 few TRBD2 CASSVDPGGLAGFTQETQYF TGTGCCAGCAGCGTCGACCCGGGAGGCCTAGCGGGGTTTACTCAAGAGACCCAGTACTTC
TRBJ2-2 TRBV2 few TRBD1 CARGQQNTGELFF TGTGCCAGGGGACAGCAGAACACCGGGGAGCTGTTTTTT
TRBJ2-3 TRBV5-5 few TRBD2 CASSLVTSVGDTQYF TGTGCCAGCAGCTTGGTTACTAGCGTTGGAGATACGCAGTATTTT